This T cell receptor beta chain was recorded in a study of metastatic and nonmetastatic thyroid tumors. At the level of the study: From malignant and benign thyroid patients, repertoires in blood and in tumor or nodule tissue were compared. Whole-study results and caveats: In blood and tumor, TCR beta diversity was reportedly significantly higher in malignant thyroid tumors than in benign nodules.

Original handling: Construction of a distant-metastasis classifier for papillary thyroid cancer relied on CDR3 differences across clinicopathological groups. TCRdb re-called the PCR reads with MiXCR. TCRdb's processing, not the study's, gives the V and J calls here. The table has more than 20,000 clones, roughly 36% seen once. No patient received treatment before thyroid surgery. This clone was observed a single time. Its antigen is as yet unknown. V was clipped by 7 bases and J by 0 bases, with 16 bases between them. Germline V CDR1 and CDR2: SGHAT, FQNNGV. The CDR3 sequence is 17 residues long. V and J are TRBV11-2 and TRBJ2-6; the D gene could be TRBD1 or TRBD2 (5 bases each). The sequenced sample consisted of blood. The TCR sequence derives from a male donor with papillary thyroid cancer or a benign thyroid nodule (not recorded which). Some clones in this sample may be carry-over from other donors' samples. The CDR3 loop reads CASIEWDPRSGANVLTF. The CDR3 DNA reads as TGTGCCAGCATAGAATGGGACCCCCGCTCTGGGGCCAACGTCCTGACTTTC.